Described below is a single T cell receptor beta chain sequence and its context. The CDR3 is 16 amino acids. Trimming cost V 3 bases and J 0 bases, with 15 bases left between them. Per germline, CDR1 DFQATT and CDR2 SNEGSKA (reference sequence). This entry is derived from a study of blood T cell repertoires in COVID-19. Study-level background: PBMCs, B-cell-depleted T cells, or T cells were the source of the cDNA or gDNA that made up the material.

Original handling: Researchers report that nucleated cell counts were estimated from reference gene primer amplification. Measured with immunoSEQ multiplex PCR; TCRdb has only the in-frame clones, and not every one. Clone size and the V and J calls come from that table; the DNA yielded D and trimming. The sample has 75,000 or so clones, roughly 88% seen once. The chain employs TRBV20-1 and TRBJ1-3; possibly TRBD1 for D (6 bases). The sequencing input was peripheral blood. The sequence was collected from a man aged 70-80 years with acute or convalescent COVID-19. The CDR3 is CSASRTDRFSGNTIYF. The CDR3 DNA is TGCAGTGCTAGTAGGACAGACCGATTCTCTGGAAACACCATATATTTT.